This T cell receptor beta chain was sequenced during a study of cytomegalovirus exposure and HLA in healthy donors. Regarding the study as a whole: In vitro checks showed that a few CMV-associated chains really do target CMV antigens. That first-cohort TCR clusters tended to co-occur in the 95 to 150 validation repertoires was found in a later analysis. Cytomegalovirus-associated status was assigned to approximately 160 TCR beta chains.

Separate from the approximately 700-subject first cohort was the approximately 120-subject validation cohort, to which the donors belonged. Regarding this clone: Its antigen is undetermined.

Clones were sequenced by immunoSEQ multiplex PCR, and TCRdb holds only the in-frame ones, with some missing. Of a few hundred thousand clones listed, around 87% are singletons. V shed 7 bases and J shed 3 bases, with 9 bases lying between them. Germline V lookup: CDR1 MNHEY, CDR2 SVGAGI. This CDR3 has 12 residues. The source is a woman under 30 in good health and CMV-seronegative. The sample taken for sequencing was PBMCs. The rearrangement links TRBV6-5 to TRBJ1-1; D gene unclear. CDR3 in amino acids: CASNRVDTEAFF. CDR3 coding DNA: TGTGCCAGCAATCGGGTCGACACTGAAGCTTTCTTT.